The text below deals with one TCR beta chain. The antigen is undetermined. The sample originates from a study of cytomegalovirus exposure and HLA in healthy donors. Study-wide findings and caveats: Despite most TCR sequences being rare, some public TCRs occurred in many donors.

The germline CDR1 and CDR2 sequences are MGHRA and YSYEKL. The V end lost 0 bases, the J end lost 2 bases, and 14 bases lay between the germline ends. This CDR3 has 16 amino acids. The PCR employed 60 Vbeta primers together with 13 Jbeta primers. Libraries were prepared by immunoSEQ multiplex PCR; TCRdb keeps only in-frame clonotypes and omits some of them. The profile shows 70,000 or so clones, roughly 82% of them singletons. This clonotype was sampled from a man between 18 and 35 years old in good health and CMV-seronegative. The chain has TRBV4-1 and TRBJ2-7; a weak D match, TRBD2 (6 bases). The sequenced sample consisted of PBMCs. CDR3 coding DNA: TGCGCCAGCAGCCAAGATCCAGCGGGCCTTCCCTACGAGCAGTACTTC. This gives the protein CASSQDPAGLPYEQYF.